This T cell receptor (beta chain) was obtained from a study of blood T cells in healthy people across ages. Extraction of total RNA produced a minimum of 5 micrograms from each sample. V lost 0 bases and J lost 0, with 15 bases in between. Germline CDR1 and CDR2: MNHEY and SMNVEV (reference sequence). There are 18 residues in the CDR3. Primers used in a second PCR of about 7 to 12 cycles were a sample-barcoded 5' primer and a J-beta primer mix. Via MiXCR, TCRdb re-called the 5' RACE reads, giving one row per CDR3 protein. The repertoire holds some 670,000 distinct CDR3 sequences, with 52% as singletons.

V gene TRBV27 combines with J gene TRBJ2-1; possible D gene TRBD1, 5 bases. The sequencing input was blood. The clonotype comes from a woman of 80 years or more in good health. CDR3 sequence reads: CASSLSPQGGSSYNEQFF. CDR3 in DNA: TGTGCCAGCAGTTTATCGCCCCAGGGCGGAAGCTCCTACAATGAGCAGTTCTTC.